These T cell receptor beta chains were read from a single sample in a study of control samples from healthy donors and cancer patients. Sequencing used immunoSEQ multiplex PCR; TCRdb keeps in-frame clones, though not all of them. The repertoire holds some 120,000 clones, with over 90% as singletons. The material sequenced was blood. The receptors shown here come from a young man in good health. The CDR3 runs from the conserved cysteine through the conserved F or W. D genes are given only for firm matches. Not all rows give a size; the values are once, few, many and, for expanded clones, a class.

j_call clone_size d_call v_call cdr3_nt cdr3_aa
TRBJ1-1 NA NA TRBV28 TGTGCCAGCAGTTTAAACTATCCGGAAGCTTTCTTT CASSLNYPEAFF
TRBJ1-5 NA TRBD1 TRBV24-1 TGTGCCACCAGTGATTCTCAGGGGGGAACTCAGCCCCAGCATTTT CATSDSQGGTQPQHF
TRBJ2-1 NA NA TRBV24-1 TGTGCCACCAGTGAAAATCGGGGCGATGAGCAGTTCTTC CATSENRGDEQFF
TRBJ2-3 NA NA TRBV24-1 TGTGCCACCAGTGAGACGGACACCACAGATACGCAGTATTTT CATSETDTTDTQYF
TRBJ2-2 NA NA TRBV6-5 TGTGCCAGCAGTCGTCTGGGGAACACCGGGGAGCTGTTTTTT CASSRLGNTGELFF
TRBJ2-3 NA NA TRBV19 TGTGCCAGTAGTATAGCGGTACAGACCACAGATACGCAGTATTTT CASSIAVQTTDTQYF
TRBJ2-3 NA NA TRBV18 TGTGCCAGCTCACCTTTGGGACCTTCAGATACGCAGTATTTT CASSPLGPSDTQYF
TRBJ1-5 NA NA TRBV28 TGTGCCAGCAACCGGGGGGGGCGGGATCAGCCCCAGCATTTT CASNRGGRDQPQHF
TRBJ2-5 NA TRBD1 TRBV7-9 TGTGCCAGCAGCTATTTGGGACAGGGGGTCGTGGAGACCCAGTACTTC CASSYLGQGVVETQYF
TRBJ1-2 NA TRBD1 TRBV7-2 TGTGCCAGCAGCACCCGGGACAGCTATGGCTACACCTTC CASSTRDSYGYTF
TRBJ2-1 NA NA TRBV12-3/TRBV12-4 TGTGCCAGCACTTACACCAAGGGTGAGCAGTTCTTC CASTYTKGEQFF
TRBJ1-5 NA NA TRBV4-1 TGCGCCAGCAGCTACCGGTCCGGAAATAGCAATCAGCCCCAGCATTTT CASSYRSGNSNQPQHF
TRBJ2-4 once NA TRBV28 TGTGCCAGCAGTCCCGGGTGGGGGCGCGTTATAAACATTCAGTACTTC CASSPGWGRVINIQYF
TRBJ2-7 NA NA TRBV19 TGTGCCAGTAGTATAGATCGTCCCTACGAGCAGTACTTC CASSIDRPYEQYF
TRBJ1-2 once NA TRBV19 TGTGCCAGTAGTATTGGACAGCCGACGATGGGCTACACCTTC CASSIGQPTMGYTF
TRBJ2-7 NA NA TRBV11-2 TGTGCCAGCAGCTTAGGCGAAGGCGAGCAGTACTTC CASSLGEGEQYF
TRBJ1-6 NA NA TRBV11-2 TGTGCCAGCAGCTTTTCAGGCTCAAATTCACCCCTCCACTTT CASSFSGSNSPLHF
TRBJ1-5 NA NA TRBV19 TGTGCCAGTAGTTTGAAGGGAGGGGGCAATCAGCCCCAGCATTTT CASSLKGGGNQPQHF
TRBJ1-1 NA NA TRBV7-9 TGTGCCAGCAGCTTAGTTCCCCCCGAGAACACTGAAGCTTTCTTT CASSLVPPENTEAFF
TRBJ1-1 NA TRBD1 TRBV5-1 TGCGCCAGCAGGATTGAGGGACAGGGGGCCTCTGAAGCTTTCTTT CASRIEGQGASEAFF
TRBJ1-5 once NA TRBV7-8 TGTGCCAGCAGTTTCGGGGATAGCAATCAGCCCCAGCATTTT CASSFGDSNQPQHF
TRBJ1-1 NA NA TRBV11-1 TGTGCCAGCAGCTTGATACAGGGAGAAAGGAACACTGAAGCTTTCTTT CASSLIQGERNTEAFF
TRBJ1-5 NA TRBD1 TRBV2 TGTGCCAGCAGTGAGGGGGGACAGAGAAATCAGCCCCAGCATTTT CASSEGGQRNQPQHF
TRBJ1-3 NA NA TRBV9 TGTGCCAGCAGCGTATCGGTTGGGGACACCATATATTTT CASSVSVGDTIYF
TRBJ1-4 NA TRBD1 TRBV18 TGTGCCAGCTTGGCCAGACAGGGTGATGAAAAACTGTTTTTT CASLARQGDEKLFF
TRBJ2-1 NA TRBD2 TRBV27 TGTGCCAGCAGTGAAGCGGGGGGCCGGGATGAGCAGTTCTTC CASSEAGGRDEQFF
TRBJ2-7 NA NA TRBV5-6 TGTGTCAGCAGCTTTCCCGGGCCATCACCTTACGAGCAGTACTTC CVSSFPGPSPYEQYF
TRBJ1-5 NA NA TRBV19 TGTGCCAGTATGGACGACAGGCAGAATCAGCCCCAGCATTTT CASMDDRQNQPQHF
TRBJ1-3 NA NA TRBV28 TGTGCCAGCAGTTTTGGTGGAAACACCATATATTTT CASSFGGNTIYF
TRBJ2-7 few TRBD1 TRBV28 TGTGCCAGCAAGCTACCGGGACAGGGGTTCGAGCAGTACTTC CASKLPGQGFEQYF
TRBJ2-1 NA NA TRBV19 TGTGCCAGTAGTAGCGAAGGCACTGATAATGAGCAGTTCTTC CASSSEGTDNEQFF
TRBJ2-5 NA NA TRBV6-2/TRBV6-3 TGTGCCAGCAGTTACCCCCAGACGGCCATGGAGACCCAGTACTTC CASSYPQTAMETQYF
TRBJ1-2 NA NA TRBV7-6 TGTGCCAGCAGCCCGCTGTCAACTCTAGAAGGCTACACCTTC CASSPLSTLEGYTF
TRBJ2-1 NA TRBD2 TRBV7-3 TGTGCCAGCAGGCGACCTACTAGCGGGGGGGCCGGTGAGCAGTTCTTC CASRRPTSGGAGEQFF
TRBJ1-4 NA NA TRBV12-3/TRBV12-4 TGTGCCAGCAGTTATGGTAATGAAAAACTGTTTTTT CASSYGNEKLFF
TRBJ2-1 NA TRBD2 TRBV3-1/TRBV3-2 TGTGCCAGCAGCCAGGGGACTAGCTCTGAGCAGTTCTTC CASSQGTSSEQFF
TRBJ1-2 NA TRBD1 TRBV9 TGTGCCAGCAGCGGAACCGGGACAGGCGGCCCCTATGGCTACACCTTC CASSGTGTGGPYGYTF
TRBJ2-6 NA NA TRBV18 TGTGCCAGCTCCCGCGACTGGGCCAACGTCCTGACTTTC CASSRDWANVLTF
TRBJ1-1 NA TRBD1 TRBV7-9 TGTGCCAGCAGCTTCGGACAGGGAAGGGATGAAGCTTTCTTT CASSFGQGRDEAFF
TRBJ2-6 NA NA TRBV7-2 TGTGCCAGCAGCTTAGGGGGAAGCTCTGGGGCCAACGTCCTGACTTTC CASSLGGSSGANVLTF
TRBJ1-1 NA NA TRBV21-1 TGTGCCAGCATCCATCCCCCCCCCGGGTGGTGTGAAGCTTTCTTT CASIHPPPGWCEAFF
TRBJ2-3 NA NA TRBV21-1 TGTGCCTATTCCTGGCTAGCGCGGACAGATACGCAGTATTTT CAYSWLARTDTQYF
TRBJ2-1 NA NA TRBV11-2 TGTGCCAGCAGCTTAGAGGCGTCAGGGGCCTACAATGAGCAGTTCTTC CASSLEASGAYNEQFF
TRBJ2-3 NA TRBD2 TRBV19 TGTGCCAGTAGTGAAGTAGCGGGGCTCACGCCGGGGACGCAGTATTTT CASSEVAGLTPGTQYF
TRBJ2-5 NA NA TRBV6-6 TGTGCCAGCAGTCAACCTTGGGACTCCCGCTCCCCGGAGACCCAGTACTTC CASSQPWDSRSPETQYF
TRBJ2-5 once TRBD2 TRBV2 TGTGCCAGCCTCGCCAGGCTAGCGGCGGAGACCCAGTACTTC CASLARLAAETQYF
TRBJ2-7 NA NA TRBV6-6 TGTGCCAGCTCTCACCGGGACCAAACGTCCGAGCAGTACTTC CASSHRDQTSEQYF
TRBJ2-5 NA NA TRBV28 TGTGCCAGCAGTGGTCCCTCGGGGACCCAGTACTTC CASSGPSGTQYF
TRBJ1-2 once NA TRBV12-3/TRBV12-4 TGTGCCAGCAGCTGGTTGGGAGGGACCTTC CASSWLGGTF
TRBJ1-2 NA NA TRBV28 TGTGCCAGCAGTTTATCAGGCAGGCGAAGATTTAACTATGGCTACACCTTC CASSLSGRRRFNYGYTF
TRBJ2-3 NA NA TRBV9 TGTGCCAGCAGCGTAGCCACCCCAGTAGATATGGGAATCGGGGCAGATACGCAGTATTTT CASSVATPVDMGIGADTQYF
TRBJ1-2 once TRBD1 TRBV30 TGTGCCTGGAGTGGCGAACGTTGGACAGGGGGGGGTGGCTACACCTTC CAWSGERWTGGGGYTF
TRBJ1-2 NA NA TRBV28 TGTGCCAGCAGTTTTGTCGGGCGTGTCTATGGCTACACCTTC CASSFVGRVYGYTF
TRBJ2-5 NA NA TRBV7-9 TGTGCCAGCAGCTTAGTGGGCCAGGGTCAAGAGACCCAGTACTTC CASSLVGQGQETQYF
TRBJ2-1 NA TRBD2 TRBV6-2/TRBV6-3 TGTGCCAGCAGTTATGGGACGGTCGTCATGGGTGTAGCCCCACGGGGGGGTGAGCAGTTCTTC CASSYGTVVMGVAPRGGEQFF
TRBJ2-3 NA TRBD2 TRBV5-1 TGCGCCAGCAGCTTGACCCTCCGTGCGGGGGGGAGCACAGATACGCAGTATTTT CASSLTLRAGGSTDTQYF
TRBJ2-2 NA NA TRBV11-3 TGTGCCAGCAGCTCAAAGGGGGTATGGACCGGGGAGCTGTTTTTT CASSSKGVWTGELFF
TRBJ2-7 NA NA TRBV3-1/TRBV3-2 TGTGCCAGCAGCCAAGAAGACTTCGCCTACGAGCAGTACTTC CASSQEDFAYEQYF
TRBJ2-7 NA NA TRBV29-1 TGCAGCGCAGACCGGGACCGCGAGCAGTACTTC CSADRDREQYF